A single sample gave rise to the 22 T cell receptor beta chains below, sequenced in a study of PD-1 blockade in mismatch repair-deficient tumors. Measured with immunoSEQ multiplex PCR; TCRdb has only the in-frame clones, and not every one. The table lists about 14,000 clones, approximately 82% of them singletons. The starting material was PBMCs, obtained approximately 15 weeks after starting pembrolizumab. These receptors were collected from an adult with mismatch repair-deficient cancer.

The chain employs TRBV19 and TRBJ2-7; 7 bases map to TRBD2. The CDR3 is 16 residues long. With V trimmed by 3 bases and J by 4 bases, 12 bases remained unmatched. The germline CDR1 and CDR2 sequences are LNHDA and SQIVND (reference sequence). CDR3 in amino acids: CASSIALGRGRYEQYF. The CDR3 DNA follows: TGTGCCAGTAGTATCGCATTAGGGAGGGGAAGATACGAGCAGTACTTC.

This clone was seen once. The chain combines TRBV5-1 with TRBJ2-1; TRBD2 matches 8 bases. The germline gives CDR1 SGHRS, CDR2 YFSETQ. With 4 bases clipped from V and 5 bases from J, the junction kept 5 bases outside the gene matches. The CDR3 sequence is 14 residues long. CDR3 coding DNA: TGCGCCAGCAGCGGTAGCGGGGCCAACAATGAGCAGTTCTTC. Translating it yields CASSGSGANNEQFF.

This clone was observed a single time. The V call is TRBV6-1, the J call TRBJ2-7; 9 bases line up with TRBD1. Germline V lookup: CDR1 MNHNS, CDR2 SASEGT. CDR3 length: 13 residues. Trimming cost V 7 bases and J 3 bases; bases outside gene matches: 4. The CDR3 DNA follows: TGTGCCAGCAAAGGGACAGGGTTCTACGAGCAGTACTTC. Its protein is CASKGTGFYEQYF.

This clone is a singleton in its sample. CDR3 loop: CASSRGDSLKLFF. The CDR3 coding sequence is TGTGCCAGCAGCCGAGGGGACAGCTTGAAACTGTTTTTT. This sequence joins TRBV5-6 and TRBJ1-4, with 7 nucleotides matching TRBD1. The CDR3 consists of 13 residues. The V gene end was trimmed by 4 bases and the J gene end by 11 bases; junction bases not matched to a gene: 8. Germline-derived CDR1 and CDR2 are SGHDT and YYEEEE.

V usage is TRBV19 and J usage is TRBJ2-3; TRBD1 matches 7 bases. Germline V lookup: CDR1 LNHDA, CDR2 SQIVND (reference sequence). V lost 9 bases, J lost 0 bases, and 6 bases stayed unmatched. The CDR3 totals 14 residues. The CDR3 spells CASVDRASTDTQYF. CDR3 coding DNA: TGTGCCAGCGTTGACAGGGCAAGCACAGATACGCAGTATTTT.

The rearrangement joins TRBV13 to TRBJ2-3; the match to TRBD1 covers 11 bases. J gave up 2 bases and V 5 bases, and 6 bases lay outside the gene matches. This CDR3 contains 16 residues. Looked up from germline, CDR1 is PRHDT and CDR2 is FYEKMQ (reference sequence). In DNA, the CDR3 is TGTGCCAGCAGCGGTGGGGACAGGGGGGCCACAGATACGCAGTATTTT. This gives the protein CASSGGDRGATDTQYF. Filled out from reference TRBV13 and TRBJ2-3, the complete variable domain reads AAGVIQSPRHLIKEKRETATLKCYPIPRHDTVYWYQQGPGQDPQFLISFYEKMQSDKGSIPDRFSAQQFSDYHSELNMSSLELGDSALYFCASSGGDRGATDTQYFGPGTRLTVL.

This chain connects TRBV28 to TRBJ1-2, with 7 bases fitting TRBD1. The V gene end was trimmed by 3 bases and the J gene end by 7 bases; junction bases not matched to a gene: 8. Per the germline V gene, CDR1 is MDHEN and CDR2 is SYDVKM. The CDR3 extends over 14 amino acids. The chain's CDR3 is CASSFQTGSSGYTF. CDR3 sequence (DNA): TGTGCCAGCAGTTTTCAGACAGGGTCGTCTGGCTACACCTTC.

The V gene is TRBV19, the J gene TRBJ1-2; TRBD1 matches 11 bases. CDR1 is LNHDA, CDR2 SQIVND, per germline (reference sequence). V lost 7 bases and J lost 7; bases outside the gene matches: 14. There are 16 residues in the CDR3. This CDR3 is CASIAGTGGPFRGYTF. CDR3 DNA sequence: TGTGCCAGTATAGCCGGGACAGGGGGACCCTTCCGTGGCTACACCTTC. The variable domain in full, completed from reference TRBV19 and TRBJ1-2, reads DGGITQSPKYLFRKEGQNVTLSCEQNLNHDAMYWYRQDPGQGLRLIYYSQIVNDFQKGDIAEGYSVSREKKESFPLTVTSAQKNPTAFYLCASIAGTGGPFRGYTFGSGTRLTVV.

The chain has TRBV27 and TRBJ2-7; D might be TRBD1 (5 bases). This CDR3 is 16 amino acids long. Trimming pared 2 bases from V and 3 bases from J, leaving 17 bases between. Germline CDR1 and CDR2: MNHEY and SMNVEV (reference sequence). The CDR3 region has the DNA TGTGCCAGCAGTTTACGCTGGGGCAGTCCCCTCTACGAGCAGTACTTC. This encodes CASSLRWGSPLYEQYF.

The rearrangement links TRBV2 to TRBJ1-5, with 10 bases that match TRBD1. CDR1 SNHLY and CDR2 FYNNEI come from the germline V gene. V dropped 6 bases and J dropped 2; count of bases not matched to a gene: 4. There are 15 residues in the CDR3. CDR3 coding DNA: TGTGCCAGCAGGGAGGGGACAGGGGGCAATCAGCCCCAGCATTTT. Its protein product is CASREGTGGNQPQHF. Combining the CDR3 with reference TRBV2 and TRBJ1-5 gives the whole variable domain EPEVTQTPSHQVTQMGQEVILRCVPISNHLYFYWYRQILGQKVEFLVSFYNNEISEKSEIFDDQFSVERPDGSNFTLKIRSTKLEDSAMYFCASREGTGGNQPQHFGDGTRLSIL.

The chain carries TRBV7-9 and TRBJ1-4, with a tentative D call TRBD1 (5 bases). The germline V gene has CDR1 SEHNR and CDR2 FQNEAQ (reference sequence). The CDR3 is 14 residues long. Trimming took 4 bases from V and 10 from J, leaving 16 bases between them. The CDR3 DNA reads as TGTGCCAGCAGCTCCGTGGCAGGGTTGGGAAAACTGTTTTTT. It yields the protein CASSSVAGLGKLFF.

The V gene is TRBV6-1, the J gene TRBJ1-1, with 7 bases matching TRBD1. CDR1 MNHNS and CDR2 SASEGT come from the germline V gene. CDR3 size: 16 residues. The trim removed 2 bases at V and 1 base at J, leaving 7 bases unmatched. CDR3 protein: CASSERKGAGNTEAFF. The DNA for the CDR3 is TGTGCCAGCAGTGAAAGGAAGGGGGCTGGGAACACTGAAGCTTTCTTT.

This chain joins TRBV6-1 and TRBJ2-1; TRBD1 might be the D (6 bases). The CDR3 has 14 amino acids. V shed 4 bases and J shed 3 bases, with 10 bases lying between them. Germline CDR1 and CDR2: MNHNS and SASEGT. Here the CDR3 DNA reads TGTGCCAGCAGTGGTAGGACAGACTACAATGAGCAGTTCTTC. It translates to CASSGRTDYNEQFF.

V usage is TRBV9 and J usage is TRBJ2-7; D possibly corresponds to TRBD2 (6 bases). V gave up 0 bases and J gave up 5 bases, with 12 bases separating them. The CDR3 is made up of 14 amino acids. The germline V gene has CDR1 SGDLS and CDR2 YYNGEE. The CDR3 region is CASSVGVGGDEQYF. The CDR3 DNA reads TGTGCCAGCAGCGTAGGGGTGGGAGGCGACGAGCAGTACTTC. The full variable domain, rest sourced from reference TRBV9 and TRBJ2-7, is DSGVTQTPKHLITATGQRVTLRCSPRSGDLSVYWYQQSLDQGLQFLIQYYNGEERAKGNILERFSAQQFPDLHSELNLSSLELGDSALYFCASSVGVGGDEQYFGPGTRLTVT.

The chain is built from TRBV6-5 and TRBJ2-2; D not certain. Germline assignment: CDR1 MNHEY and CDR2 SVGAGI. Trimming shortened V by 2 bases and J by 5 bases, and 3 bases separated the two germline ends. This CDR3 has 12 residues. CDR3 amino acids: CASSYQTGELFF. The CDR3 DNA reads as TGTGCCAGCAGTTACCAAACCGGGGAGCTGTTTTTT.

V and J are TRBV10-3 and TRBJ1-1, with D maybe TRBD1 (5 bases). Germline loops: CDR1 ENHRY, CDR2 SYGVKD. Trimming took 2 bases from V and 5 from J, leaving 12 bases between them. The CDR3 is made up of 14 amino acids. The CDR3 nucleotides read TGTGCCATCAGTGAGGTGGGGCTGGGGACTGAAGCTTTCTTT. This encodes CAISEVGLGTEAFF.

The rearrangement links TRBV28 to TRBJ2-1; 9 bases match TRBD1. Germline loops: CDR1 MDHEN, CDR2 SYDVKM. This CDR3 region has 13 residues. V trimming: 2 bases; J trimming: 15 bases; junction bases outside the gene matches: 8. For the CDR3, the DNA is TGTGCCAGCAGTTTAAGACAGGGGGGCCGCTGGTTCTTC. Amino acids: CASSLRQGGRWFF.

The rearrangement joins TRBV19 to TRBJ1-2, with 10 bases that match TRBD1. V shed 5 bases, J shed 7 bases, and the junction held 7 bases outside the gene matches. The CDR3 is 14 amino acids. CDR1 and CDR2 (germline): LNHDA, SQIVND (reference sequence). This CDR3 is CASSGTGDSSGYTF. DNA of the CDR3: TGTGCCAGTAGTGGGACAGGGGATTCGTCTGGCTACACCTTC.

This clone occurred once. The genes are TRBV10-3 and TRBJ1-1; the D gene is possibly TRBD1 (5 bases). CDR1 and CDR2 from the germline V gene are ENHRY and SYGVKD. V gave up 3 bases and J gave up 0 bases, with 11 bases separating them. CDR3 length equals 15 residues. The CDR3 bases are TGTGCCATCAGTGAAGACAGAGCCATGAACACTGAAGCTTTCTTT. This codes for CAISEDRAMNTEAFF.

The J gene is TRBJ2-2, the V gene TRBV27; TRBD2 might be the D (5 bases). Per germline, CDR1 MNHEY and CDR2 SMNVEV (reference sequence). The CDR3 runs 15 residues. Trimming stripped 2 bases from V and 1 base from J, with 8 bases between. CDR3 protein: CASSLGSLNTGELFF. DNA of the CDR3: TGTGCCAGCAGTTTAGGGAGTTTGAACACCGGGGAGCTGTTTTTT.

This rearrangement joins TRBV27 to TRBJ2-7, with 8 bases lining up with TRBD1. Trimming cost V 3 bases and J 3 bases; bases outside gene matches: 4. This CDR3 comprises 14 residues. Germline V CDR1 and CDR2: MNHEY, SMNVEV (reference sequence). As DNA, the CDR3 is TGTGCCAGCAGTTTCGGACAGGGAATCTACGAGCAGTACTTC. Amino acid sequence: CASSFGQGIYEQYF.

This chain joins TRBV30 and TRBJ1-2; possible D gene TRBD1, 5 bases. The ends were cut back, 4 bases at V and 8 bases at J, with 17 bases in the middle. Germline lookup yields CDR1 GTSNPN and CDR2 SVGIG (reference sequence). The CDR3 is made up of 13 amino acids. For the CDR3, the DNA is TGTGCCTGGAAATTTCAGGGAATAGACGGCTACACCTTC. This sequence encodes CAWKFQGIDGYTF.